This T cell receptor (beta chain) was captured by sequencing in a study of CD8+CD57+ T cells in acquired aplastic anemia. General study findings and limits: Between the patient and control groups, CD8+ Simpson's diversity did not differ significantly.

All patients picked for sequencing had shown, by flow cytometry, an expansion of CD8+CD57+ cells. The table lists this clonotype with many counts. Its target is unknown. Profiles of TCR beta VDJ and CDR3 were generated from a genomic DNA template. A single record per CDR3 protein comes from TCRdb applying MiXCR to the reads. The sample lists about 190,000 distinct CDR3 sequences, 40% to 50% occurring once. The germline gives CDR1 SNHLY, CDR2 FYNNEI. The germline V and J ends were trimmed by 10 bases and 9 bases, with 13 bases remaining between them. The CDR3 runs to 11 residues. Sample: sorted CD4+, CD8+, or CD8+CD57+ T cells (not recorded which) from PBMCs. This TCR came from a human donor with aplastic anemia. The chain uses TRBV2 and TRBJ2-1; weak D call: TRBD2 (5 bases). In nucleotides, the CDR3 is TGTGCCATTACCAGCGGAGTTGAGCAGTTCTTC. Translation gives CAITSGVEQFF.